These T cell receptor beta chains were read from a single sample in a study of blood T cell repertoires in COVID-19. Produced via immunoSEQ multiplex PCR; TCRdb's table is partial and in-frame only. This sample has some 150,000 clones, with approximately 87% found just once. The sample taken for sequencing was peripheral blood. The receptors come from a woman in her fifties or sixties with COVID-19, enrolled during active disease. The CDR3 runs from the conserved cysteine through the conserved F or W. A D gene is named only where the DNA matches it firmly. The size entry is marked missing in some rows and otherwise reads once, few, many or a size class.

D: -
J: TRBJ1-2
size: -
V: TRBV4-3
DNA: TGCGCCAGCAGCCAAGATCGCGGCTATGGCTACACCTTC
CDR3: CASSQDRGYGYTF

D: TRBD2
J: TRBJ2-1
size: once
V: TRBV5-4
DNA: TGTGCCAGCAGCTTAGGGACTAGTGTCAAATACAATGAGCAGTTCTTC
CDR3: CASSLGTSVKYNEQFF

D: TRBD2
J: TRBJ2-1
size: -
V: TRBV19
DNA: TGTGCCAGTAGTCTCGGGACTAGGTTTGCTGAGCAGTTCTTC
CDR3: CASSLGTRFAEQFF

D: -
J: TRBJ1-5
size: -
V: TRBV10-3
DNA: TGTGCCATCAGGGCCGTTAGCAATCAGCCCCAGCATTTT
CDR3: CAIRAVSNQPQHF

D: -
J: TRBJ1-3
size: few
V: TRBV27
DNA: TGTGCCAGCAGTTTAGAGGGGACACCTGGAAACACCATATATTTT
CDR3: CASSLEGTPGNTIYF

D: TRBD2
J: TRBJ2-3
size: once
V: TRBV27
DNA: TGTGCCAGCAGTTTCTCTCGACTAGCGGGAGATGTCACAGATACGCAGTATTTT
CDR3: CASSFSRLAGDVTDTQYF

D: TRBD2
J: TRBJ2-3
size: -
V: TRBV7-9
DNA: TGTGCCAGCACCCGACTAGCGGGGGGCACAGATACGCAGTATTTT
CDR3: CASTRLAGGTDTQYF

D: TRBD1
J: TRBJ1-2
size: -
V: TRBV9
DNA: TGTGCCAGCAGCGTAGTTCCAGGGGGCGACTATGGCTACACCTTT
CDR3: CASSVVPGGDYGYTF

D: -
J: TRBJ1-2
size: -
V: TRBV19
DNA: TGTGCCAGTAACCTGCAGGGAGGGAGCGGCTACACCTTC
CDR3: CASNLQGGSGYTF

D: TRBD2
J: TRBJ2-1
size: -
V: TRBV6-2/TRBV6-3
DNA: TGTGCCAGCAGTTACGATTATAGCGGGACCTCCTACAATGAGCAGTTCTTC
CDR3: CASSYDYSGTSYNEQFF

D: -
J: TRBJ2-2
size: once
V: TRBV27
DNA: TGTGCCAGCAGTTTACTGGGGCAGAACGCGAACACCGGGGAGCTGTTTTTT
CDR3: CASSLLGQNANTGELFF

D: -
J: TRBJ2-3
size: -
V: TRBV6-6
DNA: TGTGCCAGCAGTTACCCAGGGACAGATACGCAGTATTTT
CDR3: CASSYPGTDTQYF

D: -
J: TRBJ1-1
size: -
V: TRBV7-2
DNA: TGTGCCAGCAGCCTCGACGGGAGGGGTACTGAAGCTTTCTTT
CDR3: CASSLDGRGTEAFF

D: -
J: TRBJ2-1
size: -
V: TRBV6-2/TRBV6-3
DNA: TGTGCCAGCAGTTACGGCAGCTCCTACAATGAGCAGTTCTTC
CDR3: CASSYGSSYNEQFF

D: -
J: TRBJ2-3
size: -
V: TRBV29-1
DNA: TGCAGCTCAACCCCTAGGGGTTCGGCAGATACGCAGTATTTT
CDR3: CSSTPRGSADTQYF

D: -
J: TRBJ2-3
size: -
V: TRBV5-5
DNA: TGTGCCAGCAGCTCAGGGGGGATATCAGATACGCAGTATTTT
CDR3: CASSSGGISDTQYF

D: -
J: TRBJ2-1
size: -
V: TRBV24-1
DNA: TGTGCCACCTCCCAGGGGAGCGCCTGGGGGGAGCAGTTCTTC
CDR3: CATSQGSAWGEQFF

D: -
J: TRBJ1-2
size: few
V: TRBV2
DNA: TGTGCCAGCAAAGAAGAGTATGGCTACACCTTC
CDR3: CASKEEYGYTF

D: -
J: TRBJ1-1
size: -
V: TRBV24-1
DNA: TGTGCCACCAGTGATGGCTTTGGAGCTTTCTTT
CDR3: CATSDGFGAFF

D: -
J: TRBJ1-6
size: few
V: TRBV3-1/TRBV3-2
DNA: TGTGCCAGCAGCCAACAGTCGACTACTAATTCACCCCTCCACTTT
CDR3: CASSQQSTTNSPLHF

D: TRBD1
J: TRBJ1-5
size: -
V: TRBV4-1
DNA: TGCGCCAGCAGCCAGGGAGGTACAGGGGATCAGCCCCAGCATTTT
CDR3: CASSQGGTGDQPQHF

D: -
J: TRBJ2-7
size: -
V: TRBV23-1
DNA: TGCGCCAGCAGTCAACCCCAGGGGTACGAGCAGTACTTC
CDR3: CASSQPQGYEQYF

D: -
J: TRBJ1-5
size: -
V: TRBV5-1
DNA: TGCGCCAGCAGCTTACAGGGTGCTAGCAATCAGCCCCAGCATTTT
CDR3: CASSLQGASNQPQHF

D: -
J: TRBJ1-1
size: -
V: TRBV14
DNA: TGTGCCAGCAGCCAAGTTCAGGGGACGAACACTGAAGCTTTCTTT
CDR3: CASSQVQGTNTEAFF

D: -
J: TRBJ2-3
size: -
V: TRBV19
DNA: TGTGCCAGTAGTATACTTGCAGATACGCAGTATTTT
CDR3: CASSILADTQYF

D: -
J: TRBJ2-1
size: -
V: TRBV6-2/TRBV6-3
DNA: TGTGCCAGCAGTTACGGGCCGGAGCAGTTCTTC
CDR3: CASSYGPEQFF

D: -
J: TRBJ1-1
size: -
V: TRBV9
DNA: TGTGCCAGCAGCGCGGGTTTGGGCACTGAAGCTTTCTTT
CDR3: CASSAGLGTEAFF

D: TRBD2
J: TRBJ2-7
size: -
V: TRBV13
DNA: TGTGCCAGCAGTTCCGGGACTACCGAGCAGTACTTC
CDR3: CASSSGTTEQYF

D: -
J: TRBJ1-5
size: -
V: TRBV12-3/TRBV12-4
DNA: TGTGCCAGCAGTTCTGAGGGATCTCAGCCCCAGCATTTT
CDR3: CASSSEGSQPQHF

D: TRBD1
J: TRBJ2-7
size: once
V: TRBV6-6
DNA: TGTGCCACTAGCAAGTCGGGGACAGCCTACGAGCAGTACTTC
CDR3: CATSKSGTAYEQYF

D: -
J: TRBJ1-2
size: -
V: TRBV12-2
DNA: TGTGCAAGTCGCTTAGCGGGACAGCTCAAATGCTATGGCTACACCTTC
CDR3: CASRLAGQLKCYGYTF

D: TRBD2
J: TRBJ2-7
size: -
V: TRBV2
DNA: TGTGCCAGCAGCCGGACTAGCGGGAGTCGCAACGAGCAGTACTTC
CDR3: CASSRTSGSRNEQYF

D: TRBD1
J: TRBJ2-1
size: -
V: TRBV5-6
DNA: TGTGCCAGCAGCTCACGACAGGGATACAATGAGCAGTTCTTC
CDR3: CASSSRQGYNEQFF

D: TRBD1
J: TRBJ1-4
size: -
V: TRBV12-3/TRBV12-4
DNA: TGTGCCAGCAAGGAGGGGGCAAGGGAAAAACTGTTTTTT
CDR3: CASKEGAREKLFF

D: TRBD1
J: TRBJ1-1
size: -
V: TRBV19
DNA: TGTGCCAGTAGTCCCCGGACAGGGCACACTGAAGCTTTCTTT
CDR3: CASSPRTGHTEAFF

D: -
J: TRBJ1-2
size: -
V: TRBV5-5
DNA: TGTGCCAGCAGCTCCCAGAGGGGGAACTATGGCTACACCTTC
CDR3: CASSSQRGNYGYTF

D: -
J: TRBJ1-6
size: -
V: TRBV28
DNA: TGTGCCAGGGACGGCGGACGCCTAGGGGATTCACCCCTCCACTTT
CDR3: CARDGGRLGDSPLHF

D: TRBD1
J: TRBJ2-7
size: -
V: TRBV7-6
DNA: TGTGCCAGCAGCTTAGGGGTCGGGACAGGGGGCGGAGAGCAGTACTTC
CDR3: CASSLGVGTGGGEQYF

D: -
J: TRBJ1-2
size: few
V: TRBV3-1/TRBV3-2
DNA: TGTGCCAGCAGCCAAGCACAGTATGGCTACACCTTC
CDR3: CASSQAQYGYTF